What follows describes a single T cell receptor beta chain. As yet, its antigen is unknown. A J-beta primer mix and a sample-barcoded 5' primer were used in a second PCR of about 6 to 12 cycles. TCRdb re-called the 5' RACE reads with MiXCR, one entry per CDR3 protein. This repertoire shows almost 1 million distinct CDR3 sequences, roughly half found once; its top ten account for over 20%. The record originates from a study of blood T cells in healthy people across ages. Findings and limits, study-wide: Long-lived donors exceeded aged donors in naive CD4+ cells and diversity.

Trimming cost V 6 bases and J 2 bases, with 13 bases left between them. The germline CDR1 and CDR2 sequences are SQVTM and ANQGSEA. This CDR3 has 14 amino acids. The receptor comes from a woman aged 55 to 70 in good health. The V gene is TRBV29-1, the J gene TRBJ2-2, with unresolved D. Sample: blood. The DNA for the CDR3 is TGCAGCGTCCGAGGTATCGTTAACACCGGGGAGCTGTTTTTT. This encodes CSVRGIVNTGELFF.